Listed below are T cell receptor beta chains from one sample, sequenced in a study of T cells in Graves' hyperthyroidism and ophthalmopathy. Each CDR3 protein gets one entry after TCRdb re-called the multiplex PCR reads with MiXCR. The profile covers roughly 170,000 distinct CDR3 sequences, with around 15% appearing a single time and 25% to 30% taken by the ten largest. Material for sequencing was blood. Source of these receptors: a woman in her forties or fifties with Graves' hyperthyroidism. CDR3s include the opening cysteine and the closing phenylalanine or tryptophan. Each record gives: D gene, J gene, clone size, V gene, CDR3 DNA, CDR3 protein. The D gene is left open where the match is weak. The size entry is marked missing in some rows and otherwise reads once, few, many or a size class.

. TRBJ2-2 many TRBV24-1 TGTGCCACCAATGGAAACACCGGGGAGCTGTTTTTT CATNGNTGELFF
TRBD1 TRBJ2-7 . TRBV12-3/TRBV12-4 TGTGCCAGCAGTCAAACAGGGGTCGAGCAGTACTTC CASSQTGVEQYF
TRBD2 TRBJ2-1 . TRBV2 TGTGCCAGCACGTTTGGGACTAGCGATCGAAATGAGCAGTTCTTC CASTFGTSDRNEQFF
TRBD1 TRBJ2-1 many TRBV6-1 TGTGCCAGCAGTCTCGCGGGGACAGGGGGCTCCTACAATGAGCAGTTCTTC CASSLAGTGGSYNEQFF
. TRBJ1-2 many TRBV11-2 TGTGCCAGCAGCATCGACAGTCTCTATGGCTACACCTTC CASSIDSLYGYTF
. TRBJ1-5 many TRBV5-6 TGTGCCAGCAGCCGGCGGGGGGCTCATCAGCCCCAGCATTTT CASSRRGAHQPQHF
. TRBJ1-4 many TRBV5-1 TGCGCCAGCTCTCCCGACGGCGCTGCAACTAATGAAAAACTGTTTTTT CASSPDGAATNEKLFF
. TRBJ2-3 many TRBV18 TGTGCCAGCTCACCACGACAGCGGTCCACAGATACGCAGTATTTT CASSPRQRSTDTQYF
. TRBJ1-6 many TRBV12-3/TRBV12-4 TGTGCCAGCAAACCGGGCCAGAGCTCCTATAATTCACCCCTCCACTTT CASKPGQSSYNSPLHF
. TRBJ2-3 many TRBV18 TGTGCCAGCTCACGTCCGGGCGGTCCAGATACGCAGTATTTT CASSRPGGPDTQYF
TRBD1 TRBJ1-3 many TRBV7-6 TGTGCCAGCAGCTTAGAGCCAGGGGGGGACACCATATATTTT CASSLEPGGDTIYF
TRBD2 TRBJ2-1 many TRBV19 TGTGCCAGTAGTGGGACTAGCGGGGCATATGAGCAGTTCTTC CASSGTSGAYEQFF
. TRBJ2-1 many TRBV5-8 TGTGCCAGCAGCGGCCATGGAGACCGAACTTTTGTTTGGTACAATGAGCAGTTCTTC CASSGHGDRTFVWYNEQFF
. TRBJ1-2 many TRBV6-2/TRBV6-3 TGTGCCAGCACTTCGTGGAGCCGGGGAGTAAATGGCTACACCTTC CASTSWSRGVNGYTF
. TRBJ2-7 many TRBV5-1 TGCGCCAGCAGCGCTGGAACAATCAACTACGAGCAGTACTTC CASSAGTINYEQYF
. TRBJ1-5 many TRBV28 TGTGCCAGCAGACTTGAAGGTCAGCCCCAGCATTTT CASRLEGQPQHF
TRBD1 TRBJ2-3 . TRBV12-3/TRBV12-4 TGTGCCAGCAGCGAAACTCTCGGGACAGGCGCAGATACGCAGTATTTT CASSETLGTGADTQYF
. TRBJ1-4 . TRBV5-1 TGCGCCAGCGGGCAGGGCGCAACTAATGAAAAACTGTTTTTT CASGQGATNEKLFF
. TRBJ1-2 many TRBV5-1 TGCGCCAGCAGCTTGATGCAGGGAGGAATCCCCGGCTACACCTTC CASSLMQGGIPGYTF
. TRBJ2-1 . TRBV6-1 TGTGCCAGCAGGACACCAGGCAAAGGGGGGAGGAATGAGCAGTTCTTC CASRTPGKGGRNEQFF
. TRBJ1-2 . TRBV6-2/TRBV6-3 TGTGCCAGCAGTTACGCAGTTGGCGGCTACACCTTC CASSYAVGGYTF
TRBD1 TRBJ2-1 many TRBV13 TGTGCCAGCAGCTTAATTTCCGGGACAGGGGCCTCCAATGAGCAGTTCTTC CASSLISGTGASNEQFF
TRBD2 TRBJ2-4 . TRBV19 TGTGCCAGTAGAGCCCAGGGAGGGTTGAGAAACATTCAGTACTTC CASRAQGGLRNIQYF
. TRBJ2-1 . TRBV18 TGTGCCAGCTCACCCAGACGCGGCATTAGCTCCTACAATGAGCAGTTCTTC CASSPRRGISSYNEQFF
TRBD1 TRBJ1-3 many TRBV28 TGTGCCAGCACTACAGGGGGCATTGGAAACACCATATATTTT CASTTGGIGNTIYF
. TRBJ1-2 many TRBV11-2 TGTGCCAGCAGCAACCTTCGGAACCAGGGGTTTAACTATGGCTACACCTTC CASSNLRNQGFNYGYTF
. TRBJ2-2 many TRBV9 TGTGCCAGCAGCGCGGTGTTGGGTATTGGGGAGCTGTTTTTT CASSAVLGIGELFF
. TRBJ2-1 . TRBV4-3 TGCGCCAGCAGCCAAGTGAGCAGCGATGAGCAGTTCTTC CASSQVSSDEQFF
TRBD2 TRBJ2-7 many TRBV6-1 TGTGCCAGTACTAGCGTATCCTACGAGCAGTACTTC CASTSVSYEQYF
. TRBJ2-1 many TRBV7-3 TGTGCCAGCAGCTTAATAGGTGGTGAGCAGTTCTTC CASSLIGGEQFF
. TRBJ1-1 many TRBV12-3/TRBV12-4 TGTGCCAGCAGTTTAAGGGCGAACACTGAAGCTTTCTTT CASSLRANTEAFF
TRBD1 TRBJ1-1 . TRBV7-2 TGTGCCAGCAGCCTTGACAGGGTCCACATGAACACTGAAGCTTTCTTT CASSLDRVHMNTEAFF
TRBD2 TRBJ2-1 many TRBV20-1 TGCAGTGCCGGGGAGGGAGCTTACAATGAGCAGTTCTTC CSAGEGAYNEQFF
. TRBJ1-5 many TRBV2 TGTGCCAGCAGTGGGGAACCAGGGCAGCCCCAGCATTTT CASSGEPGQPQHF
TRBD1 TRBJ2-3 many TRBV29-1 TGCAGCGTTGTGGGGACAGGGGGCGAGACAGATACGCAGTATTTT CSVVGTGGETDTQYF
. TRBJ2-5 many TRBV14 TGTGCCAGCAGCGAGGCGCGGCGGAGACAAGAGACCCAGTACTTC CASSEARRRQETQYF
. TRBJ2-7 . TRBV11-2 TGTGCCAGCAGCTTGCAGCTGGCGGGTACGATCGAGCAGTACTTC CASSLQLAGTIEQYF
. TRBJ2-3 . TRBV5-6 TGTGCCAGCAGCTTGGAGACGGGGGAAGGGGGGATAGATACGCAGTATTTT CASSLETGEGGIDTQYF
. TRBJ1-5 . TRBV4-1 TGCGCCAGCAGCCAGCTGGGGTCTGTAATCAATCAGCCCCAGCATTTT CASSQLGSVINQPQHF
. TRBJ1-2 many TRBV15 TGTGCCACCAGCAGAGATCGAGTCAGACCCTATGGCTACACCTTC CATSRDRVRPYGYTF
TRBD1 TRBJ1-3 few TRBV5-1 TGCGCCAGCAGCAAGGGGACAGCCTCTGGAAACACCATATATTTT CASSKGTASGNTIYF
TRBD2 TRBJ2-1 . TRBV2 TGTGCCAGCATGACCGGACTAGAACTACGCGAGCAGTTCTTC CASMTGLELREQFF
. TRBJ1-2 few TRBV2 TGTGCCAGCAGCGGGGACCTCCCCTATGGCTACACCTTC CASSGDLPYGYTF
TRBD1 TRBJ2-1 few TRBV4-1 TGCGCCAGCAGCCGTCTCAACGGCGTGACAGGGGGCGGACAATACAATGAGCAGTTCTTC CASSRLNGVTGGGQYNEQFF
TRBD1 TRBJ1-5 . TRBV12-3/TRBV12-4 TGTGCCAGCAGTCGGACAGGGGGTGACAATCAGCCCCAGCATTTT CASSRTGGDNQPQHF
TRBD1 TRBJ2-7 . TRBV6-2/TRBV6-3 TGTGCCAGCAGTGACCTGACAGGGGTCAACGAGCAGTACTTC CASSDLTGVNEQYF
. TRBJ1-5 many TRBV7-2 TGTGCCAGCAGCTTAGCACCGCTCAATCAGCCCCAGCATTTT CASSLAPLNQPQHF
. TRBJ2-7 . TRBV7-9 TGTGCCAGCGGCTCGGCGGGATCCTACGAGCAGTACTTC CASGSAGSYEQYF
. TRBJ1-2 many TRBV18 TGTGCCAGCTCACCAGGGAACAGGCTAGATGGCTACACCTTC CASSPGNRLDGYTF
TRBD1 TRBJ2-7 many TRBV3-1 TGTGCCAGCAGCCCCAAAGATTGGTATACAGGGGTTCAGCAGTACTTC CASSPKDWYTGVQQYF
TRBD1 TRBJ1-5 many TRBV28 TGTGCCAGCATTTCACCGGGACAGGGCCTTAATCAGCCCCAGCATTTT CASISPGQGLNQPQHF
. TRBJ1-5 many TRBV18 TGTGCCAGCTCACTTGCAGGGAACCTAAATCAGCCCCAGCATTTT CASSLAGNLNQPQHF
. TRBJ1-1 many TRBV20-1 TGCAGTGCTAGAAGGTCGGACAGGAACACTGAAGCTTTCTTT CSARRSDRNTEAFF
. TRBJ2-2 many TRBV2 TGTGCCGTACTGAAGGGCACCGGGGAGCTGTTTTTT CAVLKGTGELFF
. TRBJ2-5 . TRBV11-1 TGTGCCAGTCAATTACAAGAGACCCAGTACTTC CASQLQETQYF